This T cell receptor beta chain is from a study of CD8 T cells in Susac syndrome. General study points: The relatively small number of individuals in the TCR sequencing and HLA analysis was acknowledged by the study.

The CDR3 contains 14 residues. CDR1 is DFQATT and CDR2 is SNEGSKA in the germline V gene (reference sequence). V lost 1 base and J 3 bases, leaving 12 bases between the germline ends. Concerning this clonotype itself: Its cognate antigen is unknown.

Reverse transcription of roughly 0.45 to 1 ug RNA used random hexamers. One entry per CDR3 protein results from TCRdb running MiXCR on the immunoSEQ multiplex PCR reads. The sample yields fewer than 200,000 distinct CDR3 sequences, 85% to 95% seen once. The chain employs TRBV20-1 and TRBJ1-2, with D possibly TRBD1 on 5 matching bases. This clonotype was obtained from a human donor with Susac syndrome. The specimen was CD4+ T cells from PBMCs. The CDR3 here is CSARGDSLYYGYTF. The CDR3 DNA reads as TGCAGTGCTAGAGGAGACAGTCTGTACTATGGCTACACCTTC.